Listed below are T cell receptor beta chains from one sample, sequenced in a study of cytotoxic CD8 clonotypes in ibrutinib-treated CLL. Generated by immunoSEQ multiplex PCR, the TCRdb table keeps only in-frame clones and is missing some. The table has 150,000 to 200,000 clones, over 65% seen once; the top ten hold under 2.5%. Sample: PBMCs, taken after 12 months of ibrutinib treatment. These receptors were collected from a human donor with chronic lymphocytic leukemia. The CDR3 runs from the conserved cysteine through the conserved F or W. The order of the fields is J gene, V gene, CDR3 protein.

j_gene: TRBJ1-2
v_gene: TRBV4-1
CDR3aa: CASSQDRFGGYTF

j_gene: TRBJ1-2
v_gene: TRBV30
CDR3aa: CAWSVTAGAHGYTF

j_gene: TRBJ1-2
v_gene: TRBV7-8
CDR3aa: CASSTRQETYGYTF

j_gene: TRBJ2-3
v_gene: TRBV7-9
CDR3aa: CASSYPGLTDTQYF

j_gene: TRBJ2-1
v_gene: TRBV7-9
CDR3aa: CASSLLLAGGAYEQFF

j_gene: TRBJ1-3
v_gene: TRBV7-8
CDR3aa: CASSLGAPGNTIYF

j_gene: TRBJ1-2
v_gene: TRBV5-4
CDR3aa: CASSLDGANGYTF

j_gene: TRBJ2-5
v_gene: TRBV7-7
CDR3aa: CASSRGAEETQYF

j_gene: TRBJ2-7
v_gene: TRBV11-1
CDR3aa: CASSFGGSGTPPYEQYF

j_gene: TRBJ1-1
v_gene: TRBV7-8
CDR3aa: CASSLLTGRSITEAFF

j_gene: TRBJ1-5
v_gene: TRBV7-2
CDR3aa: CASSLARWEVGTQPQHF

j_gene: TRBJ1-1
v_gene: TRBV6-5
CDR3aa: CASSYPENTEAFF

j_gene: TRBJ2-7
v_gene: TRBV19
CDR3aa: CASSIPSETATYEQYF

j_gene: TRBJ2-5
v_gene: TRBV6-6
CDR3aa: CASSYGAGKSRETQYF

j_gene: TRBJ2-5
v_gene: TRBV9
CDR3aa: CASNPSGTEKETQYF

j_gene: TRBJ2-5
v_gene: TRBV5-4
CDR3aa: CASSLGGRQETQYF

j_gene: TRBJ1-1
v_gene: TRBV19
CDR3aa: CASSTRGGNTEAFF

j_gene: TRBJ2-1
v_gene: TRBV23-1
CDR3aa: CASSPRPSGSYNEQFF

j_gene: TRBJ1-1
v_gene: TRBV5-5
CDR3aa: CASSLGGQHSTEAFF

j_gene: TRBJ2-7
v_gene: TRBV4-2
CDR3aa: CASSQDRSSGDPYEQYF

j_gene: TRBJ2-7
v_gene: TRBV19
CDR3aa: CASSTRSEQYF

j_gene: TRBJ2-1
v_gene: TRBV7-2
CDR3aa: CASSFSGGNYNEQFF

j_gene: TRBJ2-3
v_gene: TRBV27
CDR3aa: CASREEARRTQYF

j_gene: TRBJ1-5
v_gene: TRBV10-3
CDR3aa: CAISSSGRNQPQHF

j_gene: TRBJ2-7
v_gene: TRBV6-5
CDR3aa: CASSYDGRGYEQYF

j_gene: TRBJ2-7
v_gene: TRBV13
CDR3aa: CASSLSVQGTPTYEQYF

j_gene: TRBJ2-1
v_gene: TRBV11-2
CDR3aa: CASSLVRGEQFF

j_gene: TRBJ2-3
v_gene: TRBV6-5
CDR3aa: CASSREYGSDTQYF

j_gene: TRBJ2-7
v_gene: TRBV5-4
CDR3aa: CASSPGSVGLTYEQYF

j_gene: TRBJ2-7
v_gene: TRBV28
CDR3aa: CASSEPGRMQYF

j_gene: TRBJ1-2
v_gene: TRBV7-9
CDR3aa: CASLHYGYTF

j_gene: TRBJ2-5
v_gene: TRBV7-2
CDR3aa: CASSSPGGAAAETQYF

j_gene: TRBJ1-1
v_gene: TRBV18
CDR3aa: CASAGQGVIHTEAFF

j_gene: TRBJ2-7
v_gene: TRBV10-1
CDR3aa: CASSEGRPDGYEQYF

j_gene: TRBJ1-2
v_gene: TRBV10-3
CDR3aa: CAISEPPTGGSWGYTF

j_gene: TRBJ1-2
v_gene: TRBV7-8
CDR3aa: CASSSGTGNGYTF

j_gene: TRBJ2-5
v_gene: TRBV5-6
CDR3aa: CASSLVRDSQETQYF

j_gene: TRBJ2-4
v_gene: TRBV2
CDR3aa: CASSERRGNIQYF

j_gene: TRBJ1-2
v_gene: TRBV10-3
CDR3aa: CAISDGQGAYGYTF

j_gene: TRBJ2-3
v_gene: TRBV4-3
CDR3aa: CASSQAGAHTDTQYF

j_gene: TRBJ1-3
v_gene: TRBV9
CDR3aa: CASSEGRGFVTGNTIYF

j_gene: TRBJ1-1
v_gene: TRBV28
CDR3aa: CASSLQGMVAFF

j_gene: TRBJ2-3
v_gene: TRBV18
CDR3aa: CASSPVSGELSTDTQYF

j_gene: TRBJ2-7
v_gene: TRBV21-1
CDR3aa: CASHHRGDAYEQYF

j_gene: TRBJ2-7
v_gene: TRBV11-3
CDR3aa: CASSTDRESRQYF

j_gene: TRBJ1-3
v_gene: TRBV4-3
CDR3aa: CASSQGDTSSSGNTIYF

j_gene: TRBJ2-7
v_gene: TRBV11-2
CDR3aa: CASSAQGTLYEQYF

j_gene: TRBJ2-1
v_gene: TRBV7-9
CDR3aa: CASGLGGSYNEQFF